This T cell receptor (beta chain) was observed in a study of OX40 agonist ivuxolimab in advanced cancers. Regarding the research as a whole: Ivuxolimab was an agonistic, fully human IgG2 monoclonal antibody directed against OX40 (CD134), a costimulatory receptor. Intravenous ivuxolimab was administered to patients every 2 weeks at six dose levels: 0.01, 0.1, 0.3, 1.5, 3 and 10 mg/kg. Of the roughly 53 patients in dose escalation, some 20 had hepatocellular carcinoma, about 15 had melanoma, 9 had renal cell carcinoma and 9 had head and neck cancer. In the dose-escalation cohort, 82.7% of patients were male, and the mean age was around 60 years, with a range of about 23 to 80. Patients were allowed to have had prior anti-PD-1, anti-PD-L1 or anti-CTLA-4 therapy, and 30% to 40% of the dose-escalation patients had previously received checkpoint inhibitors. Partial responses occurred in three dose-escalation patients, of whom one had hepatocellular carcinoma and two had cutaneous melanoma. Peripheral TCRbeta sequencing was intended to test whether TCR sequence diversity was altered and clonal T-cell expansion was caused by ivuxolimab. The paper describes the monotherapy dose-escalation part (N ≈ 52 patients) of the phase I trial of ivuxolimab. The study at large found these results: After ivuxolimab, expanded clones were on average more numerous among CD8+ T cells than among CD4+ T cells. At doses of 0.1 to 3.0 mg/kg, clonal expansion of both CD4+ and CD8+ blood T cells was observed from baseline to week 6. Low levels of normalized T-cell clonal expansion were also seen in some patients who did not respond. In the 0.1-3.0 mg/kg groups, partial responders were among the patients with the lowest normalized peripheral clonal expansion, particularly in CD8+ T cells. The antigen specificity of the clonally expanded peripheral T cells was not determined.

The trial excluded patients who had a history of autoimmune disease or who were on systemic immunosuppression. Peripheral blood for TCR sequencing was drawn from every dose cohort at baseline, at cycle 4 day 1 and at cycle 7 day 1. Samples were obtained from an open-label, multicenter, first-in-human phase I dose-escalation trial of ivuxolimab. The trial enrolled adults with locally advanced or metastatic head and neck squamous cell, hepatocellular, melanoma or renal cell carcinoma. Before TCR sequencing, CD4+ and CD8+ T cells were separately sorted from peripheral blood. V and J lose 0 bases and 11 bases, and a span of 15 bases separates them. From the cysteine up to the phenylalanine, the CDR3 has a length of 15 residues. Just the 45-base CDR3 DNA is kept, in frame starting at base 1. Based on the germline V gene, the CDR1 and CDR2 sequences are SGHRS and YFSETQ. Comment on this clone: Its recognized antigen is unknown. Within one base of it there is no much larger clone, and no base qualities were kept.

To sequence the TCRbeta CDR3 region, genomic DNA was isolated from the sorted cells. The immunoSEQ Assay was used for sequencing of TCRbeta CDR3 regions. In its TCRdb copy, this immuneACCESS table keeps in-frame sequences only and misses some clones. Where compared with another copy, unresolved V genes explain less than half of these, and the others have no known cause. The sample table records around 75,000 clones; just under 90% of these occur just once. Over 2.5% of the sample lies in the top ten. The material sequenced was CD4+ or CD8+ T cells sorted from blood, taken in a trial of the OX40 agonist ivuxolimab. The source is an adult with an advanced solid tumor such as melanoma, head and neck, liver or kidney cancer. The chain was built from TRBV5-1 and TRBJ1-6, and the D gene may be TRBD1, 6 bases matching. At the DNA level, the sequence is TGCGCCAGCAGCTTGGGGGGGCAGGGCGATACACCCCTCCACTTT. Protein translation: CASSLGGQGDTPLHF.